Listed below are T cell receptor beta chains from one sample, sequenced in a study of Tregs in tolerant kidney transplant recipients. Profiling relied on immunoSEQ multiplex PCR, and the TCRdb table lists in-frame clones only, not all of them. This sample yields 50,000 to 85,000 clones, of which just under 95% are seen a single time; approximately 10% belongs to the top ten. The material sequenced was CD8+ T cells from blood, taken before the transplant. The receptors shown here come from a human donor who received a combined kidney and bone marrow transplant. Each CDR3 is given with its conserved first and last residue. D genes are given only for firm matches. A row's size may be missing; if present it is once, few, many or a size class.

d_call | j_call | cdr3_length | v_call | clone_size | cdr3_nt | cdr3_aa
NA | TRBJ2-7 | 13 | TRBV5-1 | NA | TGCGCCAGCAGCTTGGGACAGCGCTTGGAGCAGTACTTC | CASSLGQRLEQYF
NA | TRBJ2-3 | 12 | TRBV7-9 | NA | TGTGCCAGCAGCTTATATGCAGATACGCAGTATTTT | CASSLYADTQYF
TRBD1 | TRBJ1-2 | 15 | TRBV19 | NA | TGTGCCAGTAGACCGGGACAGGGGGCTTTATGGGGCTACACCTTC | CASRPGQGALWGYTF
TRBD2 | TRBJ2-1 | 17 | TRBV19 | NA | TGTGCCAGTAGTATAAGTGAACTAGCGGGAGGCCTCAATGAGCAGTTCTTC | CASSISELAGGLNEQFF
NA | TRBJ1-5 | 15 | TRBV4-3 | NA | TGCGCCAGCAGCCAAGTGAGGGGAGGGATGGAGCCCCAGCATTTT | CASSQVRGGMEPQHF
TRBD1 | TRBJ1-2 | 13 | TRBV19 | once | TGTGCCAGTAGTAGAGGACAGGGCTATGGCTACACCTTC | CASSRGQGYGYTF
NA | TRBJ2-2 | 13 | TRBV9 | NA | TGTGCCAGCGGAGGGGGCAGGGCCGGGGAGCTGTTTTTT | CASGGGRAGELFF
NA | TRBJ2-5 | 12 | TRBV11-2 | NA | TGTGCCAGCAGCTTGACAGGAGAGACCCAGTACTTC | CASSLTGETQYF
TRBD1 | TRBJ2-6 | 16 | TRBV5-6 | NA | TGTGCCAGCAGCTCACAGGGGGCTGCTGGGGCCAACGTCCTGACTTTC | CASSSQGAAGANVLTF
TRBD2 | TRBJ2-1 | 18 | TRBV7-6 | NA | TGTGCCAGCAGCTTAGCTAGCGGGAGGTCGAGCTCCTACAATGAGCAGTTCTTC | CASSLASGRSSSYNEQFF
NA | TRBJ2-7 | 11 | TRBV29-1 | NA | TGCAGCGTTTTTCAGGGTATCGAGCAGTACTTC | CSVFQGIEQYF
TRBD1 | TRBJ1-1 | 16 | TRBV28 | once | TGTGCCAGCAGTTTGGCATACAGGGGCGCGGACACTGAAGCTTTCTTT | CASSLAYRGADTEAFF
TRBD1 | TRBJ2-7 | 12 | TRBV29-1 | NA | TGCAGCGGGGGACAGGGCGCCTACGAGCAGTACTTC | CSGGQGAYEQYF
NA | TRBJ2-1 | 15 | TRBV2 | NA | TGTGCCAGCAGTGATGATTGGCTAGTCCACAATGAGCAGTTCTTC | CASSDDWLVHNEQFF
NA | TRBJ2-1 | 15 | TRBV5-6 | NA | TGTGCCAGCAGCCTGGGACGGAGCTCCTACAATGAGCAGTTCTTC | CASSLGRSSYNEQFF
TRBD2 | TRBJ2-1 | 14 | TRBV19 | NA | TGTGCCAGCACTAGCGGGGGGGCCTACAATGAGCAGTTCTTC | CASTSGGAYNEQFF
NA | TRBJ1-3 | 12 | TRBV30 | NA | TGTGCCTGGAGGAGGGAGGGAAACACCATATATTTT | CAWRREGNTIYF
NA | TRBJ1-4 | 16 | TRBV7-2 | few | TGTGCCAGCAGCTCTTATACAGGTCGCGAAGGGGAAAAACTGTTTTTT | CASSSYTGREGEKLFF
TRBD2 | TRBJ2-2 | 19 | TRBV27 | NA | TGTGCCAGCAGTTTAAGCTTAATCTTAGCGGGACAGAACACCGGGGAGCTGTTTTTT | CASSLSLILAGQNTGELFF
NA | TRBJ1-2 | 15 | TRBV19 | NA | TGTGCCAGTAGTATAGGGGAGGGACTTAACTATGGCTACACCTTC | CASSIGEGLNYGYTF
NA | TRBJ1-2 | 15 | TRBV6-4 | NA | TGTGCCAGCAGTGAAGAGGGTGGTAGCAACTATGGCTACACCTTC | CASSEEGGSNYGYTF
TRBD1 | TRBJ1-6 | 16 | TRBV5-4 | NA | TGTGCCAGCAGCTTGGAAAGGACAGGGTTCAATTCCCCCCTCCACTTT | CASSLERTGFNSPLHF